A single sample gave rise to the 27 T cell receptor beta chains below, sequenced in a study of cytomegalovirus exposure and HLA in healthy donors. Measured with immunoSEQ multiplex PCR; TCRdb has only the in-frame clones, and not every one. The sample lists some 130,000 clones, just under 85% occurring once. Sequencing used PBMCs. All receptors come from a man aged 30-40 years in good health and CMV-seropositive.

V usage is TRBV27 and J usage is TRBJ2-7; TRBD2 agrees at 8 bases. The CDR3 contains 14 residues. Germline V gene lookup returns CDR1 MNHEY and CDR2 SMNVEV (reference sequence). V lost 6 bases and J lost 4; bases outside the gene matches: 8. The CDR3, as DNA: TGTGCCAGCAGCCAGACTAGCGCTATATACGAGCAGTACTTC. Its translation is CASSQTSAIYEQYF.

This sequence joins TRBV7-8 and TRBJ2-3, with 13 bases matching TRBD2. V was clipped by 5 bases and J by 4 bases; unmatched bases: 6. Germline V gene sequence: CDR1 SGHVS, CDR2 FQNEAQ. CDR3 length equals 16 residues. The CDR3 protein is CASSQRTSGGADTQYF. The CDR3 DNA follows: TGTGCCAGCAGCCAAAGGACTAGCGGGGGTGCAGATACGCAGTATTTT.

V gene TRBV15 combines with J gene TRBJ1-1, with D tentatively TRBD1 (6 bases). Germline loops: CDR1 LNHNV, CDR2 YYDKDF (reference sequence). The CDR3 length is 15 residues. The V and J ends lost 1 base and 4 bases respectively, with 13 bases between them. In DNA form, the CDR3 reads TGTGCCACCAGCAGAGTGCGGGGGGCGGTCACTGAAGCTTTCTTT. This encodes CATSRVRGAVTEAFF. The variable domain in full, completed from reference TRBV15 and TRBJ1-1, reads DAMVIQNPRYQVTQFGKPVTLSCSQTLNHNVMYWYQQKSSQAPKLLFHYYDKDFNNEADTPDNFQSRRPNTSFCFLDIRSPGLGDTAMYLCATSRVRGAVTEAFFGQGTRLTVV.

The chain combines TRBV29-1 with TRBJ1-2, with D tentatively TRBD1 (6 bases). Trimming shortened V by 3 bases and J by 0 bases, and 11 bases separated the two germline ends. The CDR3 length is 14 residues. Germline V gene sequence: CDR1 SQVTM, CDR2 ANQGSEA. This CDR3 is CSVERQETNYGYTF. The CDR3 DNA reads as TGCAGCGTTGAGCGACAGGAAACTAACTATGGCTACACCTTC. Combining the CDR3 with reference TRBV29-1 and TRBJ1-2 gives the whole variable domain SAVISQKPSRDICQRGTSLTIQCQVDSQVTMMFWYRQQPGQSLTLIATANQGSEATYESGFVIDKFPISRPNLTFSTLTVSNMSPEDSSIYLCSVERQETNYGYTFGSGTRLTVV.

The rearrangement joins TRBV5-6 to TRBJ2-1; 11 bases match TRBD2. Unmatched junction bases numbered 14, after V lost 3 bases and J lost 9 bases. The CDR3 loop spans 17 amino acids. Germline V gene sequence: CDR1 SGHDT, CDR2 YYEEEE. CDR3: CASSSLSGGAHLGEQFF. CDR3 in DNA: TGTGCCAGCAGCTCCCTTAGCGGGGGGGCCCACCTGGGTGAGCAGTTCTTC. The full variable domain, in which reference TRBV5-6 and TRBJ2-1 provide the parts outside the CDR3, is DAGVTQSPTHLIKTRGQQVTLRCSPKSGHDTVSWYQQALGQGPQFIFQYYEEEERQRGNFPDRFSGHQFPNYSSELNVNALLLGDSALYLCASSSLSGGAHLGEQFFGPGTRLTVL.

The V and J genes are TRBV5-5 and TRBJ2-1; 7 positions agree with TRBD1. Germline-derived CDR1 and CDR2 are SGHKS and YYEKEE (reference sequence). Trimming took 0 bases from V and 10 from J; bases not matched to a gene: 10. This CDR3 contains 15 residues. This chain's CDR3 is CASSLGQGALLEQFF. The DNA for the CDR3 is TGTGCCAGCAGCTTGGGACAGGGAGCCCTCTTGGAGCAGTTCTTC.

The chain employs TRBV27 and TRBJ1-1; TRBD1 agrees at 10 bases. Germline V gene lookup returns CDR1 MNHEY and CDR2 SMNVEV (reference sequence). Germline trimming cut 4 bases from V and 1 base from J; bases unmatched to any gene: 12. The CDR3 is 18 amino acids. The chain's CDR3 is CASSSVGQGMRRNTEAFF. CDR3 nucleotides: TGTGCCAGCAGTTCCGTGGGACAGGGGATGCGGCGGAACACTGAAGCTTTCTTT.

The J gene is TRBJ1-2, the V gene TRBV19, with 7 bases fitting TRBD1. The length of the CDR3 is 13 residues. Per germline, CDR1 LNHDA and CDR2 SQIVND (reference sequence). The junction had 3 bases not matched to a gene; V was cut back by 5 bases and J by 3 bases. CDR3 residues: CASSGTVYYGYTF. The CDR3 region has the DNA TGTGCCAGTAGTGGGACAGTTTACTATGGCTACACCTTC.

The count of this clone is one. The chain carries TRBV4-1 and TRBJ1-1; 11 bases are shared with TRBD1. Germline V gene lookup returns CDR1 MGHRA and CDR2 YSYEKL. The CDR3 runs to 16 residues. V dropped 2 bases and J dropped 4; count of bases not matched to a gene: 6. The CDR3 coding sequence is TGCGCCAGCAGCCAACAAGGACAGGGGGCAGGCACTGAAGCTTTCTTT. Its translation: CASSQQGQGAGTEAFF.

The V gene is TRBV6-1, the J gene TRBJ1-5; 11 bases agree with TRBD1. CDR3 length: 16 residues. Germline V gives CDR1 MNHNS, CDR2 SASEGT. Trimming at V came to 3 bases and at J to 7 bases, leaving 8 bases not matched to a gene. The DNA for the CDR3 is TGTGCCAGCAGTGAGGACAGGGGGCCTTTGGTCCAGCCCCAGCATTTT. Its protein product is CASSEDRGPLVQPQHF.

The gene calls are TRBV6-1 and TRBJ1-5; 7 bases are shared with TRBD1. The germline V gene encodes CDR1 MNHNS and CDR2 SASEGT. CDR3 length: 13 residues. Trimming at V came to 10 bases and at J to 4 bases, leaving 7 bases not matched to a gene. In DNA form, the CDR3 reads TGTGCCATAATGACAGGGTTTAATCAGCCCCAGCATTTT. It codes for CAIMTGFNQPQHF.

The chain carries TRBV15 and TRBJ1-5, with 7 bases fitting TRBD1. CDR3 length equals 15 residues. Germline CDR1 reads LNHNV; CDR2 reads YYDKDF (reference sequence). J lost 4 bases, V lost 5 bases, and 8 bases had no gene match. The CDR3 sequence: CATSVWTGGNQPQHF. The CDR3 coding sequence is TGTGCCACCAGCGTCTGGACAGGCGGTAATCAGCCCCAGCATTTT.

CDR3 nucleotide sequence: TGTGCCATCAATCGGGAGGGGGGATGGGATGGCTACACCTTC. It translates to CAINREGGWDGYTF. The genes are TRBV10-3 and TRBJ1-2; a possible D gene is TRBD1 (6 bases). From germline, CDR1 is ENHRY and CDR2 SYGVKD. The V end lost 7 bases, the J end lost 6 bases, and 18 bases lay between the germline ends. This CDR3 has 14 amino acids.

V gene TRBV6-1 combines with J gene TRBJ1-2; TRBD1 is a possible D gene (5 bases). The germline V gene encodes CDR1 MNHNS and CDR2 SASEGT. The germline V and J ends were trimmed by 6 bases and 7 bases, with 12 bases remaining between them. The CDR3 consists of 12 residues. This CDR3 is CASRRGGVGYTF. The DNA for the CDR3 is TGTGCCAGCAGGAGGGGCGGGGTTGGCTACACCTTC.

The V gene is TRBV6-5, the J gene TRBJ2-2; 10 bases align to TRBD2. V lost 6 bases to trimming and J lost 5 bases; unmatched junction nucleotides: 3. The CDR3 length is 14 residues. Germline CDR1 and CDR2: MNHEY and SVGAGI. CDR3 sequence: CASSPGLATGELFF. CDR3 sequence (DNA): TGTGCCAGCAGCCCGGGACTAGCGACCGGGGAGCTGTTTTTT.

There are a few counts of this clone. CDR3 sequence reads: CASSESGGYEQYF. For the CDR3, the DNA is TGTGCCAGTTCCGAAAGCGGGGGCTACGAGCAGTACTTC. The V and J genes are TRBV9 and TRBJ2-7; 8 nucleotides match TRBD2. CDR1 is SGDLS and CDR2 is YYNGEE in the germline V gene. The CDR3 is made up of 13 amino acids. V trimming: 8 bases; J trimming: 3 bases; junction bases outside the gene matches: 7. Drawing the rest from reference TRBV9 and TRBJ2-7, the complete variable domain is DSGVTQTPKHLITATGQRVTLRCSPRSGDLSVYWYQQSLDQGLQFLIQYYNGEERAKGNILERFSAQQFPDLHSELNLSSLELGDSALYFCASSESGGYEQYFGPGTRLTVT.

The rearrangement joins TRBV29-1 to TRBJ1-1; perhaps TRBD1 as D (6 bases). This CDR3 is 13 amino acids long. Germline values: CDR1 SQVTM, CDR2 ANQGSEA. V lost 3 bases and J lost 1, with 9 bases in between. In DNA form, the CDR3 reads TGCAGCGTTGAGAGAGGGGGGAACACTGAAGCTTTCTTT. It specifies CSVERGGNTEAFF.

In this sample, this clone turned up once. This chain links TRBV9 with TRBJ1-2, with 12 bases fitting TRBD1. Germline values: CDR1 SGDLS, CDR2 YYNGEE. The V and J ends lost 2 bases and 11 bases, in that order; junction bases with no gene match: 7. The CDR3 covers 14 residues. The CDR3 DNA reads TGTGCCAGCAGCGTGGGACAGGGGGCGTGGGGGTACACCTTC. As protein: CASSVGQGAWGYTF.

J is TRBJ2-5 and V is TRBV6-5, with D maybe TRBD1 (5 bases). Per germline, CDR1 MNHEY and CDR2 SVGAGI. The CDR3 consists of 14 residues. Between the trimmed V and J ends, which lost 0 bases and 4 bases, there was a span of 9 bases. The CDR3 protein is CASSYSGVSETQYF. In DNA, the CDR3 is TGTGCCAGCAGTTACTCAGGGGTTTCAGAGACCCAGTACTTC.

This clone was counted a few times. The V call is TRBV5-1, the J call TRBJ2-1; a possible D gene is TRBD2 (7 bases). Trimming pared 3 bases from V and 5 bases from J, leaving 24 bases between. The CDR3 contains 18 residues. Germline CDR1 is SGHRS and CDR2 is YFSETQ. In DNA form, the CDR3 reads TGCGCCAGCAGCTCACCCGGCGGGGGCGCGGTATTGGACAATGAGCAGTTCTTC. Translating gives CASSSPGGGAVLDNEQFF.

The chain links TRBV19 to TRBJ2-7; 11 nucleotides align to TRBD1. This CDR3 comprises 15 residues. Germline V gene lookup returns CDR1 LNHDA and CDR2 SQIVND (reference sequence). Trimming removed 2 bases from V and 4 bases from J; junction bases left unmatched: 4. The CDR3 sequence: CASSIPDRGPYEQYF. In nucleotides, the CDR3 is TGTGCCAGTAGTATACCGGACAGGGGGCCTTACGAGCAGTACTTC.

The chain is built from TRBV27 and TRBJ1-1; 7 bases line up with TRBD1. Germline V CDR1 and CDR2: MNHEY, SMNVEV (reference sequence). This CDR3 spans 14 amino acids. The V gene end was trimmed by 4 bases and the J gene end by 1 base; junction bases not matched to a gene: 3. DNA of the CDR3: TGTGCCAGCAGTTCGGGACAGTCGAACACTGAAGCTTTCTTT. Translation: CASSSGQSNTEAFF.

The rearrangement joins TRBV7-9 to TRBJ2-7; 8 bases are shared with TRBD2. Losses at the gene ends were 5 bases for V and 3 bases for J; bases not matched to a gene: 9. Per the germline V gene, CDR1 is SEHNR and CDR2 is FQNEAQ (reference sequence). The CDR3 is made up of 15 amino acids. CDR3 in amino acids: CASSTSGGSFYEQYF. CDR3 DNA: TGTGCCAGCAGCACGAGCGGGGGATCTTTCTACGAGCAGTACTTC.

V and J are TRBV28 and TRBJ2-6, with D tentatively TRBD1 (6 bases). Per the germline V gene, CDR1 is MDHEN and CDR2 is SYDVKM. The CDR3 sequence is 15 residues long. Trimming pared 6 bases from V and 2 bases from J, leaving 11 bases between. The CDR3 sequence: CASSSKGAGANVLTF. CDR3 bases: TGTGCCAGCAGCAGTAAGGGGGCTGGGGCCAACGTCCTGACTTTC.

The chain recombines TRBV7-9 with TRBJ2-3, with 9 positions matching TRBD2. CDR1 is SEHNR, CDR2 FQNEAQ, per germline (reference sequence). Trimming removed 1 base from V and 0 bases from J; junction bases left unmatched: 11. This CDR3 has 19 amino acids. The CDR3 reads CASSLGSAKGLASTDTQYF. The CDR3 coding sequence is TGTGCCAGCAGCTTAGGCTCCGCCAAGGGACTAGCTAGCACAGATACGCAGTATTTT.

This chain uses TRBV6-6 with TRBJ2-2; D may be TRBD1 (6 bases). Germline values: CDR1 MNHNY, CDR2 SVGAGI (reference sequence). The CDR3 runs 15 residues. V lost 0 bases, J lost 6 bases, and 11 bases lay in between. In DNA, the CDR3 is TGTGCCAGCAGTTACTCAGCCCAGGGGCCCGGGGAGCTGTTTTTT. Its protein is CASSYSAQGPGELFF.

The chain combines TRBV5-1 with TRBJ1-4; D not certain. The length of the CDR3 is 13 residues. Trimming shortened V by 0 bases and J by 5 bases, and 5 bases separated the two germline ends. The germline CDR1 and CDR2 sequences are SGHRS and YFSETQ. The CDR3 DNA sequence: TGCGCCAGCAGCTTGGGAGGAAATGAAAAACTGTTTTTT. This translates into CASSLGGNEKLFF.